The source of this T cell receptor beta chain is a study of cytomegalovirus exposure and HLA in healthy donors. PCR involved 60 Vbeta and 13 Jbeta primers. Measured with immunoSEQ multiplex PCR; TCRdb has only the in-frame clones, and not every one. The data show around 54,000 clones, with more than 65% seen just once and 2.5% to 3.5% held by the top ten. Germline V gives CDR1 SGHTA, CDR2 FQGTGA. CDR3 length equals 15 residues. Germline trimming cut 5 bases from V and 6 bases from J; bases unmatched to any gene: 5. The TCR comes from a young woman in good health and CMV-seronegative. Sequencing input: PBMCs. The chain combines TRBV7-3 with TRBJ2-1, with TRBD2 matching over 12 bases. The CDR3 sequence: CASSPRGLAGNEQFF. The CDR3 coding sequence is TGTGCCAGCAGCCCCAGGGGACTAGCGGGCAATGAGCAGTTCTTC.